These 32 T cell receptor beta chains were all obtained from the same sample, sequenced in a study of cytomegalovirus exposure and HLA in healthy donors. 13 Jbeta primers and 60 Vbeta primers were used for the PCR. Libraries were prepared by immunoSEQ multiplex PCR; TCRdb keeps only in-frame clonotypes and omits some of them. This table has 76,000 or so clones, approximately 81% appearing once. Sequenced material: PBMCs. These receptors originate from a woman aged 40-49 years in good health and CMV-seropositive.

This chain joins TRBV5-6 and TRBJ2-5; 7 bases map to TRBD1. CDR1 and CDR2 from the germline V gene are SGHDT and YYEEEE. This CDR3 comprises 13 residues. J gave up 4 bases and V 0 bases, and 0 bases lay outside the gene matches. CDR3 protein: CASSLGQGETQYF. The CDR3 bases are TGTGCCAGCAGCTTGGGACAGGGAGAGACCCAGTACTTC. Supplemented by reference TRBV5-6 and TRBJ2-5, the full variable domain reads DAGVTQSPTHLIKTRGQQVTLRCSPKSGHDTVSWYQQALGQGPQFIFQYYEEEERQRGNFPDRFSGHQFPNYSSELNVNALLLGDSALYLCASSLGQGETQYFGPGTRLLVL.

V usage is TRBV13 and J usage is TRBJ1-5; 11 nucleotides match TRBD1. This CDR3 spans 14 amino acids. V lost 3 bases to trimming and J lost 9 bases; unmatched junction nucleotides: 4. Germline CDR1 is PRHDT and CDR2 is FYEKMQ (reference sequence). CDR3 nucleotides: TGTGCCAGCAGCTTGGGGGGACAGGGGGGGCCCCAGCATTTT. Encoded protein: CASSLGGQGGPQHF.

The DNA of the CDR3 is TGTGCCAGCAGCCAAACGGACAGGAACACTGAAGCTTTCTTT. Its translation: CASSQTDRNTEAFF. V is TRBV7-6 and J is TRBJ1-1; weak D call: TRBD1 (6 bases). The CDR3 has 14 amino acids. V was pared by 5 bases and J by 1 base, with 11 bases between. Per germline, CDR1 SGHVS and CDR2 FNYEAQ.

This chain connects TRBV7-9 to TRBJ1-2, with 9 positions matching TRBD1. V lost 5 bases, J lost 6 bases, and 4 bases stayed unmatched. CDR1 is SEHNR and CDR2 is FQNEAQ in the germline V gene (reference sequence). The CDR3 runs 13 residues. CDR3 DNA sequence: TGTGCCAGCAGCGGGACAGGGCCTCATGGCTACACCTTC. Translation: CASSGTGPHGYTF.

The chain employs TRBV10-3 and TRBJ1-1, with 9 bases that match TRBD1. Germline loops: CDR1 ENHRY, CDR2 SYGVKD. Unmatched junction bases numbered 7, after V lost 0 bases and J lost 5 bases. CDR3 size: 16 residues. The CDR3: CAISESNRGLGTEAFF. DNA for the CDR3: TGTGCCATCAGTGAGTCGAACAGGGGGCTAGGGACTGAAGCTTTCTTT.

The chain employs TRBV11-2 and TRBJ2-7; D unclear. CDR1 is SGHAT and CDR2 is FQNNGV in the germline V gene. The CDR3 is made up of 13 amino acids. V gave up 7 bases and J gave up 2 bases, with 12 bases separating them. CDR3 bases: TGTGCCAGCACCCTGACTCGAGCCTACGAGCAGTACTTC. As protein: CASTLTRAYEQYF.

Only one count was recorded for this clone. The genes are TRBV7-2 and TRBJ1-5, with D uncertain. Trimming took 1 base from V and 5 from J, leaving 9 bases between them. Germline lookup yields CDR1 SGHTA and CDR2 FQGNSA. The CDR3 is 14 amino acids. This chain's CDR3 is CASSLEAGDQPQHF. The CDR3 DNA follows: TGTGCCAGCAGCTTAGAAGCAGGTGATCAGCCCCAGCATTTT. Full variable domain (missing parts from reference TRBV7-2 and TRBJ1-5): GAGVSQSPSNKVTEKGKDVELRCDPISGHTALYWYRQSLGQGLEFLIYFQGNSAPDKSGLPSDRFSAERTGGSVSTLTIQRTQQEDSAVYLCASSLEAGDQPQHFGDGTRLSIL.

The table lists this clone with a count of one. This chain links TRBV19 with TRBJ1-5; 10 nucleotides match TRBD1. Germline V lookup: CDR1 LNHDA, CDR2 SQIVND (reference sequence). This CDR3 is 14 amino acids long. The junction had 2 bases not matched to a gene; V was cut back by 4 bases and J by 5 bases. CDR3 protein: CASSRQGADQPQHF. CDR3 coding DNA: TGTGCCAGTAGTAGACAGGGGGCCGATCAGCCCCAGCATTTT.

The gene calls are TRBV5-1 and TRBJ2-1; 7 positions agree with TRBD1. V shed 3 bases and J 6 bases; nucleotides not matched to a gene: 6. The CDR3 consists of 14 residues. Germline CDR1 and CDR2: SGHRS and YFSETQ. This chain's CDR3 is CASSWAPGGNEQFF. CDR3 coding DNA: TGCGCCAGCAGCTGGGCCCCAGGGGGCAATGAGCAGTTCTTC.

The chain recombines TRBV7-9 with TRBJ2-7; D perhaps matches TRBD1 (6 bases). Germline-derived CDR1 and CDR2 are SEHNR and FQNEAQ (reference sequence). V shed 5 bases and J shed 3 bases, with 20 bases lying between them. The length of the CDR3 is 16 residues. CDR3 nucleotide sequence: TGTGCCAGCAGCAACCACGCAGACAGGAACTTCTACGAGCAGTACTTC. Protein sequence: CASSNHADRNFYEQYF.

The chain is built from TRBV7-3 and TRBJ2-2; maybe TRBD1 (5 bases). Trimming left V 7 bases short and J 1 base short, with 10 bases between. CDR1 is SGHTA, CDR2 FQGTGA, per germline. CDR3 length: 14 amino acids. CDR3 sequence (DNA): TGTGCCAGCACCTCACAGGAGAACACCGGGGAGCTGTTTTTT. The encoded protein is CASTSQENTGELFF.

The chain has TRBV2 and TRBJ1-6, with 7 bases matching TRBD1. The CDR3 contains 14 residues. After removal of 8 bases from V and 7 bases from J, the junction contained 8 bases not matched to a gene. Looked up from germline, CDR1 is SNHLY and CDR2 is FYNNEI. The CDR3 coding sequence is TGTGCCAGCTTATATGACAGGGCAAATTCACCCCTCCACTTT. Its protein is CASLYDRANSPLHF.

This clone has a single count. This sequence joins TRBV27 and TRBJ1-6; no clear D. V lost 8 bases to trimming and J lost 1 base, with 9 bases between them. The CDR3 loop spans 14 amino acids. Looked up from germline, CDR1 is MNHEY and CDR2 is SMNVEV (reference sequence). The CDR3 here is CASRIGSYNSPLHF. CDR3 nucleotide sequence: TGTGCCAGCCGAATCGGGTCCTATAATTCACCCCTCCACTTT.

The CDR3, as DNA: TGTGCCAGCAGCCCGACTAGCGGGGGACCCTACGAGCAGTACTTC. It specifies CASSPTSGGPYEQYF. The rearrangement links TRBV4-2 to TRBJ2-7; 12 bases line up with TRBD2. Looked up from germline, CDR1 is LGHNA and CDR2 is YNFKEQ. V trimming: 4 bases; J trimming: 2 bases; junction bases outside the gene matches: 3. The CDR3 runs 15 residues.

This clone was found once. The junction shows a germline mismatch at one end, possibly a read error. The V and J genes are TRBV28 and TRBJ2-7, with TRBD1 matching over 9 bases. The germline CDR1 and CDR2 sequences are MDHEN and SYDVKM. The CDR3 contains 16 residues. DNA for the CDR3: TGTGCCAGCAGTTCCCCAAGCTTGACAGGGGGTTACGGGCAGTACTTC. Translation: CASSSPSLTGGYGQYF.

The chain uses TRBV28 and TRBJ1-2, with D maybe TRBD1 (5 bases). The V gene lost 2 bases and the J gene lost 5 bases, with 12 bases spanning the gap. The CDR3 length is 14 residues. Germline V lookup: CDR1 MDHEN, CDR2 SYDVKM. The CDR3 protein is CASSLSDRPYGYTF. CDR3 nucleotides: TGTGCCAGCAGTTTAAGCGACAGACCTTATGGCTACACCTTC.

Only a few counts were recorded for this clone. The rearrangement links TRBV19 to TRBJ2-3, with D possibly TRBD1 on 5 matching bases. There are 14 residues in the CDR3. Trimming shortened V by 5 bases and J by 0 bases, and 9 bases separated the two germline ends. The germline gives CDR1 LNHDA, CDR2 SQIVND (reference sequence). CDR3 nucleotide sequence: TGTGCCAGTAGTGATTCAGGGAGCACAGATACGCAGTATTTT. It codes for CASSDSGSTDTQYF.

The chain couples TRBV6-1 to TRBJ2-2, with a possible D match to TRBD1 (7 bases). The CDR3 contains 16 residues. V was trimmed by 2 bases and J by 3 bases, leaving 13 bases between them. The V gene's germline CDR1 is MNHNS and CDR2 SASEGT. The DNA for the CDR3 is TGTGCCAGCAGTGAAAGGGGCAGGGGGGACACCGGGGAGCTGTTTTTT. This codes for CASSERGRGDTGELFF.

The chain recombines TRBV30 with TRBJ2-6; D is uncertain. The germline V gene encodes CDR1 GTSNPN and CDR2 SVGIG (reference sequence). The CDR3 spans 14 residues. Trimming pared 2 bases from V and 2 bases from J, leaving 7 bases between. In nucleotides, the CDR3 is TGTGCCTGGAGTTCAGCGCCTGGGGCCAACGTCCTGACTTTC. Translation gives CAWSSAPGANVLTF.

The V and J genes are TRBV5-6 and TRBJ2-3; no reliable D call. The CDR3 is 18 amino acids. V shed 0 bases and J shed 0 bases, with 17 bases lying between them. Per the germline V gene, CDR1 is SGHDT and CDR2 is YYEEEE. CDR3 in amino acids: CASSLAFGHIHSTDTQYF. CDR3 DNA sequence: TGTGCCAGCAGCTTGGCTTTTGGGCACATTCATAGCACAGATACGCAGTATTTT. Variable domain in full (rest from reference TRBV5-6 and TRBJ2-3): DAGVTQSPTHLIKTRGQQVTLRCSPKSGHDTVSWYQQALGQGPQFIFQYYEEEERQRGNFPDRFSGHQFPNYSSELNVNALLLGDSALYLCASSLAFGHIHSTDTQYFGPGTRLTVL.

This chain uses TRBV11-2 with TRBJ2-1, with TRBD2 matching over 12 bases. The V gene's germline CDR1 is SGHAT and CDR2 FQNNGV. The CDR3 length is 15 residues. V shed 5 bases, J shed 5 bases, and the junction held 4 bases outside the gene matches. CDR3 in amino acids: CASSPRTSGDNEQFF. The CDR3 DNA follows: TGTGCCAGCAGCCCTCGGACTAGCGGGGACAATGAGCAGTTCTTC.

V gene TRBV2 combines with J gene TRBJ2-2; 11 nucleotides agree with TRBD1. The CDR3 is made up of 17 amino acids. V was clipped by 7 bases and J by 0 bases; unmatched bases: 7. Germline CDR1 is SNHLY and CDR2 is FYNNEI. CDR3: CASTRGTGGTNTGELFF. The CDR3 nucleotides are TGTGCCAGCACCAGGGGGACAGGGGGGACGAACACCGGGGAGCTGTTTTTT.

The CDR3 DNA is TGTGCCTGGAGTCGGAAGGGGGCGACCGGGGAGCTGTTTTTT. Translated, it gives CAWSRKGATGELFF. The V gene is TRBV30, the J gene TRBJ2-2; TRBD1 aligns across 7 bases. Per the germline V gene, CDR1 is GTSNPN and CDR2 is SVGIG (reference sequence). Trimming cost V 2 bases and J 5 bases; bases outside gene matches: 5. The CDR3 sequence is 14 residues long. The entire variable domain, with the rest obtained from reference TRBV30 and TRBJ2-2, is as follows: SQTIHQWPATLVQPVGSPLSLECTVEGTSNPNLYWYRQAAGRGLQLLFYSVGIGQISSEVPQNLSASRPQDRQFILSSKKLLLSDSGFYLCAWSRKGATGELFFGEGSRLTVL.

The chain carries TRBV5-1 and TRBJ2-2, with D hard to call. The germline V gene encodes CDR1 SGHRS and CDR2 YFSETQ. The CDR3 contains 14 residues. The V end lost 0 bases, the J end lost 5 bases, and 8 bases lay between the germline ends. CDR3 sequence: CASSLGAATGELFF. The DNA of the CDR3 is TGCGCCAGCAGCTTGGGTGCTGCGACCGGGGAGCTGTTTTTT.

Written as DNA, the CDR3 is TGCGCCAGCAGCCAAGGGGGACTAGCGGGGAACACCGGGGAGCTGTTTTTT. It is translated as CASSQGGLAGNTGELFF. The chain joins TRBV4-3 to TRBJ2-2, with TRBD2 matching over 12 bases. CDR1 and CDR2 (germline): LGHNA, YSLEER. Losses at the gene ends were 1 base for V and 1 base for J; bases not matched to a gene: 1. CDR3 length: 17 residues.

This rearrangement joins TRBV5-4 to TRBJ2-7, with 10 nucleotides matching TRBD1. This CDR3 is built from 15 residues. The germline CDR1 and CDR2 sequences are SGHNT and YYREEE (reference sequence). V shed 4 bases, J shed 3 bases, and the junction held 7 bases outside the gene matches. The CDR3 is CASSHPGQGYYEQYF. DNA of the CDR3: TGTGCCAGCAGCCATCCGGGACAGGGGTACTACGAGCAGTACTTC.

The gene calls are TRBV18 and TRBJ1-5; D might be TRBD1 (6 bases). Germline V lookup: CDR1 KGHSH, CDR2 LQKENI. The germline V and J ends were trimmed by 2 bases and 5 bases, with 10 bases remaining between them. This CDR3 is built from 14 residues. The CDR3 DNA reads as TGTGCCAGCTCACCAACACAGGGACATCAGCCCCAGCATTTT. Its translation: CASSPTQGHQPQHF.

V gene TRBV6-5 combines with J gene TRBJ2-1, with D perhaps matching TRBD2 (6 bases). V gave up 6 bases and J gave up 11 bases, with 14 bases separating them. This CDR3 region has 12 residues. Germline CDR1 and CDR2: MNHEY and SVGAGI. The CDR3 DNA is TGTGCCAGCAGACCGGGACTCCCCAAGCAGTTCTTC. Amino acid sequence: CASRPGLPKQFF.

The chain joins TRBV5-1 to TRBJ1-4; the D gene is possibly TRBD1 (6 bases). CDR1 SGHRS and CDR2 YFSETQ come from the germline V gene. V was shortened by 0 bases and J by 6 bases, with 9 bases between the two germline ends. The CDR3 totals 14 residues. Written as DNA, the CDR3 is TGCGCCAGCAGCTTGGGACAGGCCGATGAAAAACTGTTTTTT. It encodes CASSLGQADEKLFF.

The chain carries TRBV18 and TRBJ2-7; 9 bases match TRBD2. Losses at the gene ends were 6 bases for V and 6 bases for J; bases not matched to a gene: 12. Germline CDR1 KGHSH, CDR2 LQKENI. CDR3 length: 15 residues. CDR3 in amino acids: CASSDIRTSESEQYF. Here the CDR3 DNA reads TGTGCCAGCTCTGACATACGGACTAGCGAGTCCGAGCAGTACTTC. The full variable domain, its missing parts supplied by reference TRBV18 and TRBJ2-7, is NAGVMQNPRHLVRRRGQEARLRCSPMKGHSHVYWYRQLPEEGLKFMVYLQKENIIDESGMPKERFSAEFPKEGPSILRIQQVVRGDSAAYFCASSDIRTSESEQYFGPGTRLTVT.

The chain carries TRBV7-9 and TRBJ2-7; 11 bases are shared with TRBD1. CDR3 length: 15 residues. CDR1 is SEHNR, CDR2 FQNEAQ, per germline (reference sequence). V shed 6 bases, J shed 4 bases, and the junction held 8 bases outside the gene matches. CDR3 in amino acids: CASSPGQGADYEQYF. The CDR3 DNA reads TGTGCCAGCAGTCCAGGACAGGGGGCTGATTACGAGCAGTACTTC.

This chain connects TRBV4-2 to TRBJ2-1; TRBD2 matches at 9 bases. Trimming removed 4 bases from V and 5 bases from J; junction bases left unmatched: 12. The CDR3 is 17 amino acids. Germline CDR1 reads LGHNA; CDR2 reads YNFKEQ. The CDR3 bases are TGTGCCAGCAGCCGAAGCGCCGCGGGGGGGCCGGACAATGAGCAGTTCTTC. Translated: CASSRSAAGGPDNEQFF.